This entry lists 25 T cell receptor beta chains sequenced from one sample in a study of OX40 agonist ivuxolimab in advanced cancers. Libraries were prepared by immunoSEQ multiplex PCR; TCRdb keeps only in-frame clonotypes and omits some of them. The sample has about 80,000 clones; around nine tenths are singletons. The starting material was CD4+ or CD8+ T cells sorted from blood, obtained in a trial of the OX40 agonist ivuxolimab. The receptor source for this set is an adult with an advanced solid tumor such as melanoma, head and neck, liver or kidney cancer.

The chain carries TRBV29-1 and TRBJ2-3, with 8 bases identical to TRBD1. The length of the CDR3 is 14 residues. V shed 7 bases and J 0 bases; nucleotides not matched to a gene: 6. Germline V gives CDR1 SQVTM, CDR2 ANQGSEA. The CDR3 coding sequence is TGCAGCGGCCTCGGACAGGGTAGCACAGATACGCAGTATTTT. Its translation is CSGLGQGSTDTQYF.

The chain combines TRBV6-5 with TRBJ1-6; unclear D gene. The CDR3 spans 14 residues. V dropped 0 bases and J dropped 7 bases, with 7 bases sitting between them. The germline V gene has CDR1 MNHEY and CDR2 SVGAGI. The CDR3 region has the DNA TGTGCCAGCAGTTACTCGCGTGCGAATTCACCCCTCCACTTT. Its protein product is CASSYSRANSPLHF.

This chain uses TRBV7-3 with TRBJ2-2; the match to TRBD2 covers 12 bases. Unmatched junction bases numbered 5, after V lost 5 bases and J lost 4 bases. CDR3 length equals 16 residues. Germline V gives CDR1 SGHTA, CDR2 FQGTGA. The CDR3 protein is CASSPPSGGATGELFF. In nucleotides, the CDR3 is TGTGCCAGCAGCCCCCCTAGCGGGGGGGCCACCGGGGAGCTGTTTTTT.

The rearrangement uses TRBV2 and TRBJ1-4; D is possibly TRBD1 (6 bases). V dropped 7 bases and J dropped 5 bases, with 17 bases sitting between them. This CDR3 has 15 amino acids. Germline lookup yields CDR1 SNHLY and CDR2 FYNNEI. The CDR3 spells CASMRTVGWNEKLFF. The CDR3 DNA reads TGTGCCAGCATGCGGACAGTAGGATGGAATGAAAAACTGTTTTTT.

This chain connects TRBV10-3 to TRBJ2-3; D is unclear. Trimming shortened V by 6 bases and J by 6 bases, and 10 bases separated the two germline ends. The CDR3 is 12 residues long. Germline CDR1 and CDR2: ENHRY and SYGVKD. This CDR3 reads CAIRKASDTQYF. Here the CDR3 DNA reads TGTGCCATCAGGAAGGCTTCGGATACGCAGTATTTT.

This clone has a single count. This CDR3 is missing its conserved last phenylalanine or tryptophan, likely due to a read error. This chain uses TRBV6-1 with TRBJ1-6, with D maybe TRBD1 (5 bases). Trimming left V 5 bases short and J 8 bases short, with 13 bases between. This CDR3 region has 14 residues. From germline, CDR1 is MNHNS and CDR2 SASEGT. The CDR3 loop is CASSSGAEYSPLHL. Here the CDR3 DNA reads TGTGCCAGCAGTTCCGGGGCTGAATATTCACCCCTCCACCTT.

The chain recombines TRBV5-1 with TRBJ1-4; 8 bases are shared with TRBD1. V gave up 4 bases and J gave up 4 bases; unmatched junction bases: 9. This CDR3 has 16 amino acids. The germline V gene encodes CDR1 SGHRS and CDR2 YFSETQ. The CDR3 reads CASSPGQGEFNEKLFF. In DNA form, the CDR3 reads TGCGCCAGCAGCCCAGGACAGGGAGAATTTAATGAAAAACTGTTTTTT.

The CDR3 DNA reads as TGTGCCAGCGGGGAACCGGGACAGGATTCCTACGAGCAGTACTTC. This sequence encodes CASGEPGQDSYEQYF. The chain has TRBV2 and TRBJ2-7, with 8 bases identical to TRBD1. After removal of 8 bases from V and 1 base from J, the junction contained 10 bases not matched to a gene. CDR1 and CDR2 (germline): SNHLY, FYNNEI. This CDR3 contains 15 residues.

This chain connects TRBV7-2 to TRBJ2-5; 7 bases are a match to TRBD1. The V gene's germline CDR1 is SGHTA and CDR2 FQGNSA. This CDR3 region has 14 residues. V dropped 5 bases and J dropped 4; count of bases not matched to a gene: 7. Written as DNA, the CDR3 is TGTGCCAGCAGCCCCCCTTACAGGGGAGAGACCCAGTACTTC. Translated: CASSPPYRGETQYF.

V and J are TRBV5-6 and TRBJ2-5; possibly TRBD2 for D (6 bases). CDR1 is SGHDT and CDR2 is YYEEEE in the germline V gene. The CDR3 is 15 residues long. V lost 4 bases and J 5 bases, leaving 18 bases between the germline ends. The CDR3 here is CASSRYRHGGETQYF. CDR3 bases: TGTGCCAGCAGCCGTTACCGGCATGGGGGGGAGACCCAGTACTTC. Full variable domain (outside the CDR3, taken from reference TRBV5-6 and TRBJ2-5): DAGVTQSPTHLIKTRGQQVTLRCSPKSGHDTVSWYQQALGQGPQFIFQYYEEEERQRGNFPDRFSGHQFPNYSSELNVNALLLGDSALYLCASSRYRHGGETQYFGPGTRLLVL.

This chain links TRBV4-2 with TRBJ1-4; 9 bases line up with TRBD1. V shed 0 bases and J 7 bases; nucleotides not matched to a gene: 6. The CDR3 runs 16 residues. Per germline, CDR1 LGHNA and CDR2 YNFKEQ. The CDR3 region has the DNA TGTGCCAGCAGCCAAGAAGAGGACAGGGGCGGTGAAAAACTGTTTTTT. As protein: CASSQEEDRGGEKLFF.

The chain combines TRBV10-2 with TRBJ1-5; the D gene is possibly TRBD1 (6 bases). V dropped 5 bases and J dropped 5 bases, with 10 bases sitting between them. This CDR3 region has 13 residues. CDR1 is WSHSY, CDR2 SAAADI, per germline. The CDR3 DNA reads TGCGCCAGCAGTTCTGGGGGCGATCAGCCCCAGCATTTT. This translates into CASSSGGDQPQHF.

V and J are TRBV7-2 and TRBJ2-7, with a tentative D call TRBD1 (5 bases). From germline, CDR1 is SGHTA and CDR2 FQGNSA. The germline V and J ends were trimmed by 2 bases and 8 bases, with 13 bases remaining between them. The CDR3 has 13 amino acids. The CDR3 DNA sequence: TGTGCCAGCAGCTTATTGGGGATGGGGCAGCAGTACTTC. It yields the protein CASSLLGMGQQYF.

This clone was observed once. The chain carries TRBV18 and TRBJ1-5; 9 bases align to TRBD1. Germline lookup yields CDR1 KGHSH and CDR2 LQKENI. The CDR3 length is 15 residues. V shed 4 bases, J shed 6 bases, and the junction held 7 bases outside the gene matches. The CDR3 sequence is CASSQDRGIGQPQHF. CDR3 in DNA: TGTGCCAGCTCACAGGACAGGGGAATAGGTCAGCCCCAGCATTTT.

The chain links TRBV5-1 to TRBJ2-1, with 7 bases aligning to TRBD2. Looked up from germline, CDR1 is SGHRS and CDR2 is YFSETQ. This CDR3 has 15 residues. V dropped 4 bases and J dropped 8; count of bases not matched to a gene: 12. CDR3 nucleotide sequence: TGCGCCAGCAGCCCACCCCGGACTAGTTTCGATGAGCAGTTCTTC. Protein product: CASSPPRTSFDEQFF.

This rearrangement joins TRBV7-2 to TRBJ2-5; TRBD1 might be the D (5 bases). Germline-derived CDR1 and CDR2 are SGHTA and FQGNSA. V lost 5 bases, J lost 5 bases, and 18 bases lay in between. The CDR3 spans 15 residues. CDR3 region: CASSPQLGNRETQYF. In nucleotides, the CDR3 is TGTGCCAGCAGCCCCCAACTTGGGAACAGGGAGACCCAGTACTTC.

This chain connects TRBV5-5 to TRBJ2-7, with TRBD1 as a possible D gene (5 bases). The CDR3 extends over 15 amino acids. Germline CDR1 is SGHKS and CDR2 is YYEKEE (reference sequence). V was cut by 4 bases and J by 0 bases, with 14 bases left in between. This CDR3 is CASSPSQGISYEQYF. Written as DNA, the CDR3 is TGTGCCAGCAGCCCCTCTCAGGGTATCTCCTACGAGCAGTACTTC.

V gene TRBV7-9 combines with J gene TRBJ1-5; 7 bases line up with TRBD1. J gave up 2 bases and V 5 bases, and 9 bases lay outside the gene matches. This CDR3 has 16 residues. Germline V gene sequence: CDR1 SEHNR, CDR2 FQNEAQ (reference sequence). CDR3 amino acids: CASSPAGGDGNQPQHF. CDR3 DNA: TGTGCCAGCAGCCCGGCAGGGGGGGATGGCAATCAGCCCCAGCATTTT.

Comment on this clone: Since no conserved phenylalanine or tryptophan closes the CDR3, a read error is the likely cause. This chain links TRBV6-4 with TRBJ1-6, with D perhaps TRBD1 (5 bases). The CDR3 sequence is 14 residues long. CDR1 is MRHNA and CDR2 is SNTAGT in the germline V gene. V shed 9 bases and J shed 7 bases, with 16 bases lying between them. The CDR3 DNA is TGTGCCAGGGGGGGGGAGAATAGCAATTCACCCCTCCACCTT. It yields the protein CARGGENSNSPLHL.

This clone was observed a single time. J is TRBJ1-1 and V is TRBV7-2; no firm D call. Trimming removed 4 bases at V and 0 bases at J, with 6 bases between. The germline V gene has CDR1 SGHTA and CDR2 FQGNSA. CDR3 length: 13 amino acids. For the CDR3, the DNA is TGTGCCAGCAGCTCTATGATGAACACTGAAGCTTTCTTT. Its protein product is CASSSMMNTEAFF.

This chain joins TRBV19 and TRBJ2-1; maybe TRBD2 (5 bases). Trimming pared 4 bases from V and 3 bases from J, leaving 13 bases between. The length of the CDR3 is 15 residues. Per the germline V gene, CDR1 is LNHDA and CDR2 is SQIVND (reference sequence). The DNA for the CDR3 is TGTGCCAGTAGTAACCGGACTTCCTACTACAATGAGCAGTTCTTC. This gives the protein CASSNRTSYYNEQFF.

V and J are TRBV29-1 and TRBJ2-1; D tentatively reads TRBD1 or TRBD2 (6 bases each). Germline CDR1 SQVTM, CDR2 ANQGSEA. The V end was cut by 0 bases, the J end by 9 bases, with 18 bases between. The CDR3 is 15 amino acids. The CDR3 bases are TGCAGCGTTGAAGAGGGGGGCGCTTTCATAAGTGAGCAGTTCTTC. Protein product: CSVEEGGAFISEQFF.

This chain joins TRBV7-2 and TRBJ2-2; D unresolved. Trimming left V 5 bases short and J 8 bases short, with 18 bases between. The CDR3 loop spans 15 amino acids. The germline CDR1 and CDR2 sequences are SGHTA and FQGNSA. CDR3 coding DNA: TGTGCCAGCAGCCCGACCCGGCCCAGCGAAGGGGAGCTGTTTTTT. Protein sequence: CASSPTRPSEGELFF.

The V call is TRBV2, the J call TRBJ2-2; 11 nucleotides match TRBD2. This CDR3 has 15 residues. V lost 6 bases to trimming and J lost 4 bases; unmatched junction nucleotides: 4. Germline V CDR1 and CDR2: SNHLY, FYNNEI. The CDR3 nucleotides are TGTGCCAGCAGGCTAGCGGGGGGAACCACCGGGGAGCTGTTTTTT. Translated: CASRLAGGTTGELFF.

This chain links TRBV5-6 with TRBJ1-6; D is uncertain. The CDR3 has 14 residues. Germline V gene sequence: CDR1 SGHDT, CDR2 YYEEEE. V shed 7 bases and J shed 1 base, with 9 bases lying between them. The CDR3 nucleotides are TGTGCCAGCTCTCCGGGTTCCTATAATTCACCCCTCCACTTT. It yields the protein CASSPGSYNSPLHF.